Listed below are T cell receptor beta chains from one sample, sequenced in a study of blood T cell repertoires in COVID-19. TCRdb keeps only in-frame clones here, not all; method: immunoSEQ multiplex PCR. There are around 150,000 clones in the sample; roughly 82% occur only once, and about 7.7% lies in the top ten. The sample consisted of peripheral blood. These receptors all stem from a woman aged 40 to 50 with COVID-19, enrolled during active disease. Each CDR3 is given with its conserved first and last residue.

j_call v_call cdr3_aa
TRBJ1-1 TRBV6-5 CASSHLNTEAFF
TRBJ2-7 TRBV7-2 CASSLVGSSVGEQYF
TRBJ2-3 TRBV3-1/TRBV3-2 CASSPTPTSTDTQYF
TRBJ1-1 TRBV28 CASSLSGARNTEAFF
TRBJ2-2 TRBV6-4 CASSEVLSGGINTGELFF
TRBJ2-1 TRBV28 CASSQTSHEQFF
TRBJ2-7 TRBV19 CASSSGTSNFEQYF
TRBJ1-2 TRBV12-3/TRBV12-4 CASTKSAGGGYTF
TRBJ2-1 TRBV7-8 CASSRGRTNNEQFF
TRBJ2-6 TRBV18 CASSPTVQSGANVLTF
TRBJ2-1 TRBV19 CASSRLAGGYNEQFF
TRBJ1-2 TRBV5-8 CASSLGGQYYGYTF
TRBJ2-1 TRBV27 CASSFQIAGEQFF
TRBJ2-7 TRBV20-1 CSARTSGEQYF
TRBJ2-7 TRBV14 CASRSGTSSEQYF
TRBJ2-2 TRBV19 CASRLQGLDTGELFF
TRBJ2-5 TRBV6-1 CASSEEGETQYF
TRBJ2-1 TRBV30 CASSGAGGKNREYNEQFF
TRBJ2-7 TRBV3-1/TRBV3-2 CASSQYSHPNEQYF
TRBJ1-1 TRBV27 CASRGTELTITEAFF
TRBJ2-1 TRBV28 CASSTTRGGANYNEQFF
TRBJ2-7 TRBV28 CASSFRGARRYF
TRBJ2-7 TRBV11-2 CASSLDPRFGEQYF
TRBJ2-3 TRBV5-1 CASSQGLAGGPGVTDTQYF